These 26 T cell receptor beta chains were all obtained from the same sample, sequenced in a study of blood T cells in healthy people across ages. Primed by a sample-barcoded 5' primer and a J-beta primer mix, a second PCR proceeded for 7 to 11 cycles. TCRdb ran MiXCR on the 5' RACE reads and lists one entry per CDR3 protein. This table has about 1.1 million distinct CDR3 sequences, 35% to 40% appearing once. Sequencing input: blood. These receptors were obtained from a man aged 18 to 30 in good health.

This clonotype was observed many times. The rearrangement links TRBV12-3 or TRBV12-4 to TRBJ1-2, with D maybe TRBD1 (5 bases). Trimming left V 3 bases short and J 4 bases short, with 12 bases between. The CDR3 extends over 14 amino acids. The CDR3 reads CASSLGPSFYGYTF. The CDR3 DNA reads TGTGCCAGCAGTTTGGGACCCTCCTTCTATGGCTACACCTTC.

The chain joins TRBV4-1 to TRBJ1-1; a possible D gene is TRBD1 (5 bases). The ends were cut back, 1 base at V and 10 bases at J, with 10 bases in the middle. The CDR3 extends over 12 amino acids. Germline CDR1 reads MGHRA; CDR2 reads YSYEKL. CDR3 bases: TGCGCCAGCAGCCAAGTGCGGGGGGGAGCTTTCTTT. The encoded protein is CASSQVRGGAFF.

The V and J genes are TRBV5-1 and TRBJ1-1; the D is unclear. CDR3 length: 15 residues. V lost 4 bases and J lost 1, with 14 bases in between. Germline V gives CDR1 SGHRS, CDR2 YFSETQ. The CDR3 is CASSPPIGENTEAFF. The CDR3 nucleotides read TGCGCCAGCAGCCCACCGATCGGCGAGAACACTGAAGCTTTCTTT.

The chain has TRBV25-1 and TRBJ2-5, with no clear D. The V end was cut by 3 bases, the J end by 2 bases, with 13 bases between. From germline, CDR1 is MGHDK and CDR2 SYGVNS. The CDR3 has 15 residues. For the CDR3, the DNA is TGTGCCAGCAGTGAGTCCCCAGAAAAACAAGAGACCCAGTACTTC. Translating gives CASSESPEKQETQYF.

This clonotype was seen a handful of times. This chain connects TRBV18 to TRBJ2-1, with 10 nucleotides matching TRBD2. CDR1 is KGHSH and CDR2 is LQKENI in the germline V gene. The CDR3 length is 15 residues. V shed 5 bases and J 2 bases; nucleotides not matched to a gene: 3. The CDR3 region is CASSTSGAPYNEQFF. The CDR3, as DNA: TGTGCCAGCTCAACTAGCGGGGCTCCCTACAATGAGCAGTTCTTC.

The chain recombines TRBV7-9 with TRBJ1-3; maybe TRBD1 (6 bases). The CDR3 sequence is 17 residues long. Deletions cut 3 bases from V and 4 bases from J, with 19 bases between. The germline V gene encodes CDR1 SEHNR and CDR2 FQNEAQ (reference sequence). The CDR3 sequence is CASSLAGTLDRGNTIYF. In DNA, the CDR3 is TGTGCCAGCAGCTTGGCCGGGACACTCGACCGAGGAAACACCATATATTTT.

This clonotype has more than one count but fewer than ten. CDR3 bases: TGTGCCAGCAGTGCGGTACCGAACTCCTACGAGCAGTACTTC. Its protein is CASSAVPNSYEQYF. The J gene is TRBJ2-7, the V gene TRBV27; D ambiguous. CDR1 MNHEY and CDR2 SMNVEV come from the germline V gene (reference sequence). The V and J ends lost 5 bases and 0 bases respectively, with 11 bases between them. The CDR3 is 14 amino acids.

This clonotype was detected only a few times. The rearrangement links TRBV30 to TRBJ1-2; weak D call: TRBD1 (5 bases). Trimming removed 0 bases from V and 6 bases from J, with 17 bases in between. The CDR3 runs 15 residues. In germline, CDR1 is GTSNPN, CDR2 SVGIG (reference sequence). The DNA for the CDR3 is TGTGCCTGGAGTGTAATTGGGGGGATCGGCCATGGCTACACCTTC. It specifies CAWSVIGGIGHGYTF.

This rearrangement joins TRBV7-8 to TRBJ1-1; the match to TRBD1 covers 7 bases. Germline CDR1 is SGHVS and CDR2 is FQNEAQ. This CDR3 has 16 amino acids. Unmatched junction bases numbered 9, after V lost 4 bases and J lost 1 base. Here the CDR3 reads CASSSPGGGKNTEAFF. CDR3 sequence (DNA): TGTGCCAGCAGCTCCCCCGGAGGGGGCAAGAACACTGAAGCTTTCTTT.

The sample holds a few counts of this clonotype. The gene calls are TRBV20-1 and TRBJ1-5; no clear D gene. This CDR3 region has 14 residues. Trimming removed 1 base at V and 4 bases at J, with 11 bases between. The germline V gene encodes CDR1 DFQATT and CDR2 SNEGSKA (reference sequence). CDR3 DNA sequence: TGCAGTGCTAGAGGCGGCCTTACTAATCAGCCCCAGCATTTT. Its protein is CSARGGLTNQPQHF.

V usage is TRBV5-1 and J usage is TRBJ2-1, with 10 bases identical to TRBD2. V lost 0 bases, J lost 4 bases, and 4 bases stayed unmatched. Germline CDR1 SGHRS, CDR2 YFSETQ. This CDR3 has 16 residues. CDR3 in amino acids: CASSLDGTSVYNEQFF. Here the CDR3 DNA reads TGCGCCAGCAGCTTGGATGGGACTAGCGTATACAATGAGCAGTTCTTC. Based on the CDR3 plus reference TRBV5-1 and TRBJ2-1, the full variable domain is KAGVTQTPRYLIKTRGQQVTLSCSPISGHRSVSWYQQTPGQGLQFLFEYFSETQRNKGNFPGRFSGRQFSNSRSEMNVSTLELGDSALYLCASSLDGTSVYNEQFFGPGTRLTVL.

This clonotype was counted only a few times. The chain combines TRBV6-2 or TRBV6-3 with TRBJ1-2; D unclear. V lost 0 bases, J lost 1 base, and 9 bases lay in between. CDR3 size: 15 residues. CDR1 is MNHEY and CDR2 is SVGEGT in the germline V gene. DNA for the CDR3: TGTGCCAGCAGTTACTCGGGCCAGTTTAACTATGGCTACACCTTC. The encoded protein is CASSYSGQFNYGYTF.

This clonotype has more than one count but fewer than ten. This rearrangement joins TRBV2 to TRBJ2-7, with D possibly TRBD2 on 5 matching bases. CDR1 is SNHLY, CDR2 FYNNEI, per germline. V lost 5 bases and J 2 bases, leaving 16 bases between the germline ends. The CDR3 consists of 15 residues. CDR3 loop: CASSPGLGPTYEQYF. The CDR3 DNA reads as TGTGCCAGCAGTCCCGGACTCGGGCCCACCTACGAGCAGTACTTC.

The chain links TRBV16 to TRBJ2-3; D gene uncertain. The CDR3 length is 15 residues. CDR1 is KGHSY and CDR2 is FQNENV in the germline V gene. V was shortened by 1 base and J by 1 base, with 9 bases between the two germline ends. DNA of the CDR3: TGTGCCAGCAGCCAATTGTCCTCCCGCACAGATACGCAGTATTTT. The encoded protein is CASSQLSSRTDTQYF.

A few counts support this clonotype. The CDR3 loop reads CSASSGQELNTEAFF. In nucleotides, the CDR3 is TGCAGTGCTAGTTCGGGACAAGAACTTAACACTGAAGCTTTCTTT. The rearrangement joins TRBV20-1 to TRBJ1-1; D is perhaps TRBD1 (6 bases). Trimming cost V 3 bases and J 2 bases, with 16 bases left between them. The germline V gene has CDR1 DFQATT and CDR2 SNEGSKA (reference sequence). CDR3 length equals 15 residues.

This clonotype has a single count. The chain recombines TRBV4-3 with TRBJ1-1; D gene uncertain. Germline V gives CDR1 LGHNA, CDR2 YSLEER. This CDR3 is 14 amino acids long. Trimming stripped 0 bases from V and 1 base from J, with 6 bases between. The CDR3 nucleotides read TGCGCCAGCAGCCAAGAAGAGTGGAACACTGAAGCTTTCTTT. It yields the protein CASSQEEWNTEAFF.

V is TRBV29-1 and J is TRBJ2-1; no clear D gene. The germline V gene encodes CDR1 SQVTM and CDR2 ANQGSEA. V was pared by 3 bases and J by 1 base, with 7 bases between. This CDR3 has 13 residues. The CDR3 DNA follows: TGCAGCGTTGAGGGTAGATCCTACAATGAGCAGTTCTTC. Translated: CSVEGRSYNEQFF.

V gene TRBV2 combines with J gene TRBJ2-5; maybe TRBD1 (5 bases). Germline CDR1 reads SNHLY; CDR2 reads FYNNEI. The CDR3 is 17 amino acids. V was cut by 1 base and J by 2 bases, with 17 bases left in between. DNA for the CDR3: TGTGCCAGCAGTGAAGGTGTGGTCACGACAGCGCAAGAGACCCAGTACTTC. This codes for CASSEGVVTTAQETQYF.

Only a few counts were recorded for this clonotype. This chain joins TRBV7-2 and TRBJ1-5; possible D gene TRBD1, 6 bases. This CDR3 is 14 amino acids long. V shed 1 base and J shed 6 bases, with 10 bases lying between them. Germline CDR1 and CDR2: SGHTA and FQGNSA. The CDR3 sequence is CASSLGGAGQPQHF. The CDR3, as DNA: TGTGCCAGCAGCTTAGGGGGGGCAGGTCAGCCCCAGCATTTT.

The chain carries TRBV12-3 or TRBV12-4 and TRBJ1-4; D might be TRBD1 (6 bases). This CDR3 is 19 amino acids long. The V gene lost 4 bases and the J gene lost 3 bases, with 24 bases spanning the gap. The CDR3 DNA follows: TGTGCCAGCAGTTCCTCACAGGAGACAGGCGTATTAGCTAATGAAAAACTGTTTTTT. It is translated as CASSSSQETGVLANEKLFF.

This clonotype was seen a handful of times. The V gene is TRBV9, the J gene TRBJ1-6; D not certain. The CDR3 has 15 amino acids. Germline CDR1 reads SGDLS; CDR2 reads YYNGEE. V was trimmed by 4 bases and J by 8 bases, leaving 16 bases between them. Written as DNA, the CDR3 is TGTGCCAGCAGCCCGAGCGTTGAGGTACATTCACCCCTCCACTTT. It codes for CASSPSVEVHSPLHF.

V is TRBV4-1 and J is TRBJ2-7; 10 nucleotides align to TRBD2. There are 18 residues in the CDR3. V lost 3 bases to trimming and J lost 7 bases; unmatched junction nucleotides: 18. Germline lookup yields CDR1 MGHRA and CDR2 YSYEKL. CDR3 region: CASSHDPSGGRSYNEQYF. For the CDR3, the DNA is TGCGCCAGCAGCCATGACCCTAGCGGGGGCCGCTCCTACAATGAGCAGTACTTC.

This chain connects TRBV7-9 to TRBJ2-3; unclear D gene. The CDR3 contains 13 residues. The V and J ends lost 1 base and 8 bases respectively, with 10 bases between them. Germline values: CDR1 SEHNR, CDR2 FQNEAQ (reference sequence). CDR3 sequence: CASSLEGGSTQYF. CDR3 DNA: TGTGCCAGCAGCTTAGAGGGCGGAAGTACGCAGTATTTT.

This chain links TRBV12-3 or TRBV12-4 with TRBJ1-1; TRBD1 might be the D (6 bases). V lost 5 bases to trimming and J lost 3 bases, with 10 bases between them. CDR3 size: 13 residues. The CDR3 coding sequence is TGTGCCAGCAGTCCGACAGGTCACACTGAAGCTTTCTTT. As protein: CASSPTGHTEAFF.

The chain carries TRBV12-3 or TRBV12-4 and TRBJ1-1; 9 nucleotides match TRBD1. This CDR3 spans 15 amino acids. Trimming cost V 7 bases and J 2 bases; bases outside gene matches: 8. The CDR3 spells CASTLTGGSNTEAFF. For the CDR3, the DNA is TGTGCCAGCACCCTGACAGGGGGGTCCAACACTGAAGCTTTCTTT.

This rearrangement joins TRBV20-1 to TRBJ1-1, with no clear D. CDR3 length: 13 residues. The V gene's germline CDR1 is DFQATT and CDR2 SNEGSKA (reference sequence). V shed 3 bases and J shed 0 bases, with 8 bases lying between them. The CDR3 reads CSARQQMNTEAFF. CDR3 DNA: TGCAGTGCTAGGCAACAGATGAACACTGAAGCTTTCTTT.